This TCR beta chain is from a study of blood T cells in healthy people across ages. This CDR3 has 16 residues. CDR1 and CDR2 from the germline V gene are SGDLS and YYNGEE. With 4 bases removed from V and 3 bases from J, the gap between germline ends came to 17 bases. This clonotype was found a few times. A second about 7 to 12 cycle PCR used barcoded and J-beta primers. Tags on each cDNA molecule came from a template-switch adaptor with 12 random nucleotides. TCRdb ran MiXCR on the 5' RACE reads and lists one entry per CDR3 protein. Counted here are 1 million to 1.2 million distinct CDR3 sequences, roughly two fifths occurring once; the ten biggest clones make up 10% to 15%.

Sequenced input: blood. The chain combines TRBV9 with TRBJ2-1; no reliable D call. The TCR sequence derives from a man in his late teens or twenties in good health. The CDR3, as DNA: TGTGCCAGCAGCCCCCTCCCCCCTGTTGGCTACAATGAGCAGTTCTTC. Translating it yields CASSPLPPVGYNEQFF.